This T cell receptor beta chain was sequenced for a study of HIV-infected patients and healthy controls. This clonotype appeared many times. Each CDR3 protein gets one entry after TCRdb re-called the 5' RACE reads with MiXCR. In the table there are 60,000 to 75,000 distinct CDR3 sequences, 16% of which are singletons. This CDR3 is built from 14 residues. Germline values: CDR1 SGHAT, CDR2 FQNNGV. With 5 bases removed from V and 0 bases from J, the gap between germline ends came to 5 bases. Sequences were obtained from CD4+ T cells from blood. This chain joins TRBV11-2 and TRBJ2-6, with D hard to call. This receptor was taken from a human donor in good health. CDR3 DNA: TGTGCCAGCAGCCTCACCTCTGGGGCCAACGTCCTGACTTTC. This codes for CASSLTSGANVLTF.